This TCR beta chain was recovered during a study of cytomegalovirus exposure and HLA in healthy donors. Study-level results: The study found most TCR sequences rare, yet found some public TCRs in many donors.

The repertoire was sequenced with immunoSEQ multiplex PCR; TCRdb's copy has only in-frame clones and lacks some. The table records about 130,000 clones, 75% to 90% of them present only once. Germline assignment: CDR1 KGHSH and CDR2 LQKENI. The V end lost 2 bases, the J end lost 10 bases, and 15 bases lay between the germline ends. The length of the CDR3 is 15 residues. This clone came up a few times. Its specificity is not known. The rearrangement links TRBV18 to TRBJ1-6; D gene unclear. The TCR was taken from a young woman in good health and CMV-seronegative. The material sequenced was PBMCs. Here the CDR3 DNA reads TGTGCCAGCTCACCAGCGCCACCCCACGAATCACCCCTCCACTTT. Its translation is CASSPAPPHESPLHF.